These T cell receptor beta chains were read from a single sample in a study of shared clonotypes between healthy human individuals. Here immunoSEQ multiplex PCR was the method, and the copy in TCRdb shows in-frame clones only, minus some. The sample holds approximately 2.5 million clones, 93% seen once. The specimen was naive CD4+ T cells from PBMCs. These receptors were collected from a man aged 18 to 29 in good health. Some clones in this sample may be carry-over from other donors' samples. CDR3s include the opening cysteine and the closing phenylalanine or tryptophan. A D gene is named only where the DNA matches it firmly. Some rows mark clone size as missing; the rest say once, few, many or name a class of expanded clone.

NA	TRBV25-1	TRBJ2-5	once	CASTEGTSETQYF	TGTGCCAGCACCGAAGGGACATCAGAGACCCAGTACTTC
NA	TRBV9	TRBJ1-3	NA	CASSVGHLLDNEGNTIYF	TGTGCCAGCAGCGTAGGGCACCTTTTGGACAATGAAGGGAACACCATATATTTT
NA	TRBV7-2	TRBJ1-5	NA	CASSLARPGTNQPQHF	TGTGCCAGCAGCTTAGCGCGGCCAGGAACCAATCAGCCCCAGCATTTT
TRBD1	TRBV10-3	TRBJ1-5	few	CAIRTGGDQPQHF	TGTGCCATCAGGACAGGGGGCGATCAGCCCCAGCATTTT
NA	TRBV29-1	TRBJ2-3	NA	CSVKLKLADTQYF	TGCAGCGTAAAACTAAAGCTGGCAGATACGCAGTATTTT
TRBD1	TRBV18	TRBJ2-5	NA	CASSQGQGVQETQYF	TGTGCCAGCTCACAGGGACAGGGGGTCCAAGAGACCCAGTACTTC
NA	TRBV5-1	TRBJ2-3	NA	CASSLSRTGSDTQYF	TGCGCCAGCAGCTTGTCCCGAACAGGGTCAGATACGCAGTATTTT
TRBD1	TRBV29-1	TRBJ1-4	NA	CSVVTGTGGEKLFF	TGCAGCGTTGTAACCGGGACAGGGGGAGAAAAACTGTTTTTT
NA	TRBV14	TRBJ2-3	NA	CASSQALRSDTQYF	TGTGCCAGCAGCCAAGCATTACGTTCAGATACGCAGTATTTT
NA	TRBV14	TRBJ2-6	NA	CASSQEAGWFASGANVLTF	TGTGCCAGCAGCCAAGAGGCAGGGTGGTTTGCATCTGGGGCCAACGTCCTGACTTTC
TRBD2	TRBV7-8	TRBJ2-7	NA	CASSLREGRELPYEQYF	TGTGCCAGCAGCTTACGGGAGGGACGGGAGTTACCCTACGAGCAGTACTTC
NA	TRBV2	TRBJ1-1	NA	CASTQTGRGTEAFF	TGTGCCAGCACCCAGACAGGTCGAGGCACTGAAGCTTTCTTT
NA	TRBV2	TRBJ2-3	NA	CASTPRGSEDTQYF	TGTGCCAGCACCCCAAGGGGTAGCGAAGATACGCAGTATTTT
NA	TRBV7-9	TRBJ2-3	NA	CASSSFSTQYF	TGTGCCAGCAGCTCTTTCAGTACGCAGTATTTT
NA	TRBV9	TRBJ1-3	NA	CASSQDRNTIYF	TGTGCCAGCAGCCAAGACAGAAACACCATATATTTT
NA	TRBV7-9	TRBJ1-5	NA	CASSFGPRGNQPQHF	TGTGCCAGCAGCTTCGGCCCCCGGGGCAATCAGCCCCAGCATTTT
NA	TRBV16	TRBJ2-7	once	CASRPLRDTYEQYF	TGTGCCAGCAGACCATTAAGGGATACCTACGAGCAGTACTTC
NA	TRBV7-2	TRBJ2-5	once	CASSQTFEETQYF	TGTGCCAGCAGCCAAACGTTCGAAGAGACCCAGTACTTC
TRBD1	TRBV9	TRBJ1-2	once	CASSTRQGNYGYTF	TGTGCCAGCAGCACCCGACAGGGTAACTATGGCTACACCTTC
TRBD2	TRBV4-1	TRBJ2-7	NA	CASSQDQAGGPREQYF	TGCGCCAGCAGCCAAGATCAAGCGGGAGGGCCCCGCGAGCAGTACTTC
NA	TRBV6-5	TRBJ1-5	NA	CASRSDPNQPQHF	TGTGCCAGCAGAAGTGATCCCAATCAGCCCCAGCATTTT
NA	TRBV7-2	TRBJ1-5	NA	CASSLVVESGSNQPQHF	TGTGCCAGCAGCTTAGTCGTGGAGTCGGGGAGCAATCAGCCCCAGCATTTT
TRBD1	TRBV5-1	TRBJ2-2	NA	CASSWGQGATTGELFF	TGCGCCAGCAGCTGGGGACAGGGGGCAACTACCGGGGAGCTGTTTTTT
NA	TRBV9	TRBJ1-1	NA	CASSVGGGSTEAFF	TGTGCCAGCAGCGTAGGGGGTGGGAGCACTGAAGCTTTCTTT
NA	TRBV2	TRBJ1-1	NA	CASSEQPNTEAFF	TGTGCCAGCAGTGAACAGCCGAACACTGAAGCTTTCTTT
TRBD2	TRBV5-1	TRBJ2-1	once	CASSLATSANNEQFF	TGCGCCAGCAGCTTGGCGACTAGCGCGAACAATGAGCAGTTCTTC
NA	TRBV11-2	TRBJ2-7	NA	CASSFGTSSYEQYF	TGTGCCAGCAGCTTTGGTACTAGCTCCTACGAGCAGTACTTC
NA	TRBV28	TRBJ2-7	once	CASNDGAPSYEQYF	TGTGCCAGCAATGATGGGGCCCCCTCCTACGAGCAGTACTTC
NA	TRBV7-9	TRBJ2-3	NA	CASSLGGSPGSTDTQYF	TGTGCCAGCAGCTTAGGGGGCAGCCCGGGCAGCACAGATACGCAGTATTTT
NA	TRBV19	TRBJ2-3	NA	CASSITGFSTDTQYF	TGTGCCAGTAGTATCACGGGGTTTAGCACAGATACGCAGTATTTT
NA	TRBV6-1	TRBJ1-1	NA	CASKEDYRTVTEAFF	TGTGCCAGCAAGGAGGACTACCGGACAGTCACTGAAGCTTTCTTT
TRBD1	TRBV4-3	TRBJ2-2	NA	CASSYEIQGVYTGELFF	TGCGCCAGCAGCTATGAGATACAGGGGGTTTACACCGGGGAGCTGTTTTTT
NA	TRBV4-1	TRBJ1-3	NA	CASSLSLSGNTIYF	TGCGCCAGCAGTCTCTCCCTCTCTGGAAACACCATATATTTT
TRBD1	TRBV28	TRBJ2-5	NA	CASSLTGGPETQYF	TGTGCCAGCAGTTTAACAGGGGGTCCAGAGACCCAGTACTTC
NA	TRBV25-1	TRBJ2-7	once	CASSESSGRSSYEQYF	TGTGCCAGCAGTGAATCTTCTGGGAGAAGCTCCTACGAGCAGTACTTC
NA	TRBV4-3	TRBJ1-2	NA	CASSPSWRWGDGYTF	TGCGCCAGCAGCCCGTCCTGGCGTTGGGGGGATGGCTACACCTTC
NA	TRBV27	TRBJ1-4	NA	CASSLSFPREHNEKLFF	TGTGCCAGCAGTTTATCCTTCCCGAGGGAGCATAATGAAAAACTGTTTTTT
NA	TRBV5-1	TRBJ2-3	NA	CASSLVMTVPSTDTQYF	TGCGCCAGCAGCTTGGTGATGACAGTACCTAGCACAGATACGCAGTATTTT
NA	TRBV5-5	TRBJ1-2	NA	CASSLGGEGGYTF	TGTGCCAGCAGCTTAGGAGGGGAGGGTGGCTACACCTTC
NA	TRBV27	TRBJ1-4	NA	CASSLQAHPTNEKLFF	TGTGCCAGCAGTTTACAGGCGCATCCGACTAATGAAAAACTGTTTTTT
NA	TRBV7-9	TRBJ1-1	NA	CASSQEMDEAPAFF	TGTGCCAGCAGCCAAGAGATGGACGAGGCCCCCGCTTTCTTT
TRBD2	TRBV5-1	TRBJ2-5	NA	CASSLLAGAPETQYF	TGCGCCAGCAGCCTTTTAGCGGGAGCCCCAGAGACCCAGTACTTC
TRBD1	TRBV19	TRBJ2-3	NA	CATTGQGATDTQYF	TGTGCCACCACAGGACAGGGGGCCACAGATACGCAGTATTTT
TRBD1	TRBV28	TRBJ2-2	NA	CASSLPGTGVTGELFF	TGTGCCAGCAGTTTACCCGGGACAGGGGTCACCGGGGAGCTGTTTTTT
NA	TRBV14	TRBJ2-1	NA	CASSQVGTGAYNEQFF	TGTGCCAGCAGCCAAGTCGGGACTGGTGCTTACAATGAGCAGTTCTTC